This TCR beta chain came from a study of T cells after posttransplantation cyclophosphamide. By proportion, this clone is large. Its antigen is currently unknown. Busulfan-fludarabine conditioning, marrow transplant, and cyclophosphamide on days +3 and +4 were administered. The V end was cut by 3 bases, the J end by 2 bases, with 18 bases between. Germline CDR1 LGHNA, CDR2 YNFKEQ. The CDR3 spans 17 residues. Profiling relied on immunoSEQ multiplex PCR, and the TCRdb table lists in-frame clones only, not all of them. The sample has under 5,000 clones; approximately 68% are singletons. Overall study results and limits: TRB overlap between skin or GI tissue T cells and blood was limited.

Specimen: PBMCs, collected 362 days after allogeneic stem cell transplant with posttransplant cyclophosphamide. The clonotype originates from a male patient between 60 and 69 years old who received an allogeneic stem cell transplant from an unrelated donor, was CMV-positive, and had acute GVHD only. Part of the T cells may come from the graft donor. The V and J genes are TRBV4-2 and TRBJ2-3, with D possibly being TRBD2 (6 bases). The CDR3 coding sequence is TGTGCCAGCAGCCACCACCCCACTGGCGGGGCCACAGATACGCAGTATTTT. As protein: CASSHHPTGGATDTQYF.